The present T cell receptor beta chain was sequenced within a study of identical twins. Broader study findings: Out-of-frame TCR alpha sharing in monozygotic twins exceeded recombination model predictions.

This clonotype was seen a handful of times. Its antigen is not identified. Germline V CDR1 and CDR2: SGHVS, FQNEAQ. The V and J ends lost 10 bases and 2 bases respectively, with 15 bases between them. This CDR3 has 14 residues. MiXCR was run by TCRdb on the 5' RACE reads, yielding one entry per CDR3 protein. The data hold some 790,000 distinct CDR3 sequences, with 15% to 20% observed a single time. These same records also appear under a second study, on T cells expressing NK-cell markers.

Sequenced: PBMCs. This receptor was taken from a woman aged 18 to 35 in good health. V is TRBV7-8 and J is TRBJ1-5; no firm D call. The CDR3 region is CATAFGSRNQPQHF. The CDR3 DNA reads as TGTGCCACCGCGTTTGGCAGTCGCAATCAGCCCCAGCATTTT.